This TCR beta chain appears in the sequencing data of a study of blood T cell repertoires in COVID-19. Whole-study context: Donors in the United States, Italy and Spain gave samples during acute or convalescent COVID-19. The analysed material was cDNA or gDNA that came from T cells, B-cell-depleted T cells, or PBMCs.

Germline V gene lookup returns CDR1 SGHAT and CDR2 FQDESV (reference sequence). The CDR3 covers 14 residues. Trimming removed 0 bases from V and 5 bases from J, with 8 bases in between. In the source study's methods: Reference gene primer amplification gave estimated nucleated cell counts. Repertoires were generated with immunoSEQ multiplex PCR, while TCRdb's copy carries only in-frame clones and drops some. V and J calls plus clone size are reproduced from that table; the DNA served to infer D and trimming. The top ten hold 2.5% to 3.5% of the sample, which has 240,000 or so clones, 75% to 90% seen once.

Material for sequencing was PBMCs or T cells enriched from blood (not recorded which). The clonotype originates from a woman aged 35 to 49 with acute COVID-19. J is TRBJ2-1 and V is TRBV11-1; D is unclear. The CDR3 loop is CASSLARLDNEQFF. CDR3 DNA: TGTGCCAGCAGCTTAGCCCGACTTGACAATGAGCAGTTCTTC.